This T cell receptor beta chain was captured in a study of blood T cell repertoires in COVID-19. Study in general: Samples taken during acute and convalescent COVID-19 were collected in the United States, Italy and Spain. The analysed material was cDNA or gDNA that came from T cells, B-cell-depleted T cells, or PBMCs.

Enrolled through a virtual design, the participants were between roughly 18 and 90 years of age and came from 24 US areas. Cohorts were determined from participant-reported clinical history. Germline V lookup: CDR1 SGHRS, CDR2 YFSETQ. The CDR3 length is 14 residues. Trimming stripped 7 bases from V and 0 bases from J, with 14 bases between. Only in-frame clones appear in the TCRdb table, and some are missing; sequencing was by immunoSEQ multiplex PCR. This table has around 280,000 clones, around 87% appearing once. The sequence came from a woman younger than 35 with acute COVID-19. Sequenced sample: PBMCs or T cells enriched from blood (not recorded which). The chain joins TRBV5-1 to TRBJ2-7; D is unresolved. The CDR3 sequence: CASSPASRSYEQYF. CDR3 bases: TGCGCCAGCTCGCCCGCGAGCCGCTCCTACGAGCAGTACTTC.